This T cell receptor (beta chain) came from a study of immune heterogeneity within non-small cell lung tumors. Looking at the study overall: A few squamous cell carcinomas, around ten non-squamous carcinomas and 1 not otherwise specified made up the tumors.

This CDR3 is 12 amino acids long. Germline V CDR1 and CDR2: MNHEY, SVGEGT. The V end was cut by 5 bases, the J end by 6 bases, with 8 bases between. Study results and caveats: Individual patients' high-frequency T-cell receptor beta clonotypes were largely distinct from one another. Identical dominant CDR3 beta clonotypes showed recurrence across tumor sites within a patient, and site-unique high-frequency clones were also present.

Note on this clonotype: The antigen is not known.

Each sample used 600 ng of genomic DNA from bulk tumor tissue. Spaced far apart, several biopsies were taken from each primary tumor during surgery. The patients were newly diagnosed with non-small cell lung cancer, had not been treated, and had curative surgery. With 32 V and 13 J primers, multiplex PCR amplified the TCR beta CDR3. One entry per CDR3 protein, called by TCRdb with MiXCR from the multiplex PCR reads. The sample lists 2,500 to 3,500 distinct CDR3 sequences, around 40% occurring once. The rearrangement links TRBV6-2 or TRBV6-3 to TRBJ2-1, with D perhaps matching TRBD2 (7 bases). Input material: lung tumor tissue. The clonotype was recovered from a man aged 55 to 70 with non-small cell lung cancer. The CDR3 region has the DNA TGTGCCAGCAGTAGGGGGGGCAATGAGCAGTTCTTC. It yields the protein CASSRGGNEQFF.